The source of this TCR beta chain is a study of cytomegalovirus exposure and HLA in healthy donors. The germline V gene encodes CDR1 LNHDA and CDR2 SQIVND (reference sequence). The ends were cut back, 9 bases at V and 2 bases at J, with 19 bases in the middle. The CDR3 consists of 16 residues. 60 Vbeta and 13 Jbeta primers were used in PCR. Sequencing was performed with immunoSEQ multiplex PCR; in TCRdb, only in-frame clones are kept and a portion is missing. The sample lists about 190,000 clones; around 83% were seen once. Material: PBMCs. The rearrangement uses TRBV19 and TRBJ2-2; possible D gene TRBD2, 6 bases. The clonotype was recovered from a man aged 45-65 years in good health and CMV-seronegative. In DNA, the CDR3 is TGTGCCAGCGGGGGACGGGGGACTGTTAACACCGGGGAGCTGTTTTTT. It encodes CASGGRGTVNTGELFF.